The source of this T cell receptor beta chain is a study of blood T cell repertoires in COVID-19. TCRdb keeps only in-frame clones here, not all; method: immunoSEQ multiplex PCR. The table has roughly 310,000 clones, about 89% seen once; the top ten hold over 8%. CDR1 is LGHDT, CDR2 YNNKEL, per germline (reference sequence). Trimming left V 5 bases short and J 7 bases short, with 9 bases between. This CDR3 contains 13 residues. J is TRBJ1-6 and V is TRBV3-1 (or the pseudogene TRBV3-2); a possible D gene is TRBD1 (6 bases). The receptor was isolated from a woman in her thirties or forties who had recovered from COVID-19. The sequenced material came from PBMCs or T cells enriched from blood (not recorded which). CDR3 region: CASSNRENSPLHF. The CDR3 bases are TGTGCCAGCAGCAACAGGGAGAATTCACCCCTCCACTTT.